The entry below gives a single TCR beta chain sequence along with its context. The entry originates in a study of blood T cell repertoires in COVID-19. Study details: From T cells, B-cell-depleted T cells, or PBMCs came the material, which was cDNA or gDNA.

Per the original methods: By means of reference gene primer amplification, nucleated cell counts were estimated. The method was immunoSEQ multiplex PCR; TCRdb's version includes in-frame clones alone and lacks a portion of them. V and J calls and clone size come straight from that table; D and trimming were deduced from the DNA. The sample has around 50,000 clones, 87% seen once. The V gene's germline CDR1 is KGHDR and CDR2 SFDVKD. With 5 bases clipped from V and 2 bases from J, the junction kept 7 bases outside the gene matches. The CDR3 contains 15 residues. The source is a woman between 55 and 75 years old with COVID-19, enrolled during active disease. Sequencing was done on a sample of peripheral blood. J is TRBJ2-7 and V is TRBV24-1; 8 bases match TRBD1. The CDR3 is CATSVLQGVAYEQYF. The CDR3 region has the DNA TGTGCCACCAGTGTCCTACAGGGGGTCGCCTACGAGCAGTACTTC.